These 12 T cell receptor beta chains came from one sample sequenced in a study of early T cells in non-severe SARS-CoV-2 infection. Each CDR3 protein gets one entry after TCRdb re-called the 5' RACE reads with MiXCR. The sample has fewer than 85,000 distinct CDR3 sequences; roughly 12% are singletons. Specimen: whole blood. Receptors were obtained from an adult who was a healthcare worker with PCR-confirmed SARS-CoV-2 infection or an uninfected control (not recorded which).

CDR3 DNA sequence: TGCGCCAGCAGCCATGCCCGGAGGGACCTCTCCTACAATGAGCAGTTCTTC. Protein product: CASSHARRDLSYNEQFF. The rearrangement joins TRBV4-1 to TRBJ2-1; D possibly corresponds to TRBD2 (6 bases). CDR3 size: 17 residues. Trimming stripped 3 bases from V and 0 bases from J, with 15 bases between. Germline V gene data show CDR1 as MGHRA and CDR2 as YSYEKL.

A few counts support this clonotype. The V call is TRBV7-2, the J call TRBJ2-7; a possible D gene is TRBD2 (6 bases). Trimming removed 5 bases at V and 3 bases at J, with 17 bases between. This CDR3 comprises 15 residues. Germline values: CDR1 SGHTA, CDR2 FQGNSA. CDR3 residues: CASSLTTGLYYEQYF. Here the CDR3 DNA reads TGTGCCAGCAGCCTGACGACGGGACTTTACTACGAGCAGTACTTC.

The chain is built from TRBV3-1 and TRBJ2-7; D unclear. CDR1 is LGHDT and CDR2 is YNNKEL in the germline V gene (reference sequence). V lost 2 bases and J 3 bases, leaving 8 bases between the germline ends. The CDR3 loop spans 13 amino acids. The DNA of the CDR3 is TGTGCCAGCAGCCAACTCCAGGACTACGAGCAGTACTTC. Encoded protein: CASSQLQDYEQYF.

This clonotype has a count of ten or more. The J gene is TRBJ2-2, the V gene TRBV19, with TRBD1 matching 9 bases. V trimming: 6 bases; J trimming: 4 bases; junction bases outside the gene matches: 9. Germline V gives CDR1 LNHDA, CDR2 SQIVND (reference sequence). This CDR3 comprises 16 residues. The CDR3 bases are TGTGCCAGTAGGGGAACCGGGACAGGGCTCACCGGGGAGCTGTTTTTT. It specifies CASRGTGTGLTGELFF.

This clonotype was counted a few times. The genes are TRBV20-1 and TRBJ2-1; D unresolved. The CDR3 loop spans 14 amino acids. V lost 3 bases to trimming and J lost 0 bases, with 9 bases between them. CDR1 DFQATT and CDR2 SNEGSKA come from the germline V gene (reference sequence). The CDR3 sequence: CSARDLGSYNEQFF. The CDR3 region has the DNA TGCAGTGCTAGGGATTTGGGCTCCTACAATGAGCAGTTCTTC.

CDR3 sequence: CSVGQGGVGNEQYF. In DNA, the CDR3 is TGCAGCGTTGGACAGGGAGGAGTAGGAAACGAGCAGTACTTC. This chain joins TRBV29-1 and TRBJ2-7, with D maybe TRBD1 (7 bases). V shed 4 bases and J shed 5 bases, with 18 bases lying between them. Germline V gene lookup returns CDR1 SQVTM and CDR2 ANQGSEA. This CDR3 is 14 amino acids long.

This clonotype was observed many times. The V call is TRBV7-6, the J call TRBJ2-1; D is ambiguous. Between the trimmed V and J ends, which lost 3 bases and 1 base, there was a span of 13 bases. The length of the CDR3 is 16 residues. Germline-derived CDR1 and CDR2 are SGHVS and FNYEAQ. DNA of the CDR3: TGTGCCAGCAGCTTGGGCAGCTTCAGATCCTACAATGAGCAGTTCTTC. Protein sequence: CASSLGSFRSYNEQFF.

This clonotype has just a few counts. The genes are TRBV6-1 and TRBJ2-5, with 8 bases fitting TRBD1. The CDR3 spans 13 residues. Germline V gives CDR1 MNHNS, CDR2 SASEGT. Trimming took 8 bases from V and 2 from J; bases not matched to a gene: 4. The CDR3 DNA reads TGTGCCAGCGACAGGGGTCGACAAGAGACCCAGTACTTC. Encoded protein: CASDRGRQETQYF.

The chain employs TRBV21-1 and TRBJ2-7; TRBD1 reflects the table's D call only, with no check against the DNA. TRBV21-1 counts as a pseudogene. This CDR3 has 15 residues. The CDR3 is CASSTRDTHSYEQYF. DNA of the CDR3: TGTGCCAGCAGCACCCGGGACACCCACTCCTACGAGCAGTACTTC.

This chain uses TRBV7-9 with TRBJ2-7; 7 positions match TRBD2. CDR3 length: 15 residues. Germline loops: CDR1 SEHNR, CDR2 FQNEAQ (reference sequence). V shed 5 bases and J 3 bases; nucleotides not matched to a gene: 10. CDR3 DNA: TGTGCCAGCAGCCCCTCGGGACTACTCTTCTACGAGCAGTACTTC. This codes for CASSPSGLLFYEQYF.

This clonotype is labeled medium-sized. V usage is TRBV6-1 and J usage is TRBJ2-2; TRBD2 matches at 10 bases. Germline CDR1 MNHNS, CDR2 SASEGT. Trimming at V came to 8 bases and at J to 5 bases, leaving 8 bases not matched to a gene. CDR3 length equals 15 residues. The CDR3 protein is CASGEVAGGTGELFF. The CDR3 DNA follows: TGTGCCAGCGGGGAGGTAGCGGGAGGTACCGGGGAGCTGTTTTTT.

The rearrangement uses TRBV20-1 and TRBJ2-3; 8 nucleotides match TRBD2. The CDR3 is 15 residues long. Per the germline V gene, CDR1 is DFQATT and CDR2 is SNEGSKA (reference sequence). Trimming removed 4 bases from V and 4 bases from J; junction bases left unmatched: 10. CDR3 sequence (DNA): TGCAGTGCTACCAGAGCGGGAGAGAGCCCAGATACGCAGTATTTT. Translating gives CSATRAGESPDTQYF.